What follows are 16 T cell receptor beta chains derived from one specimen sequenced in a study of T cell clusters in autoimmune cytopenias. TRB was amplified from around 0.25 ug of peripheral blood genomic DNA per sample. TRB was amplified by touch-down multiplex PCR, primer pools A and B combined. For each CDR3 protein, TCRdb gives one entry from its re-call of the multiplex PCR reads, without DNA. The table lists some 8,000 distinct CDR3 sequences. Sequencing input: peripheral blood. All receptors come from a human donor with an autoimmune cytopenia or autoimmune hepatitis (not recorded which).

The CDR3: CSAPGPSSEAFF. The chain employs TRBV20-1 and TRBJ1-1. The germline gives CDR1 DFQATT, CDR2 SNEGSKA (reference sequence). This CDR3 has 12 amino acids.

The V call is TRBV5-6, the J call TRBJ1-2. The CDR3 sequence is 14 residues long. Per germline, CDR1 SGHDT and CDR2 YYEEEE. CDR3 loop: CASSPRGFSYGYTF.

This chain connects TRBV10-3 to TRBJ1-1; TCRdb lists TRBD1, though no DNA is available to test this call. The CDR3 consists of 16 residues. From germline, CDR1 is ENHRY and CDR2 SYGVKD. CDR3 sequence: CAISSPGTGGEAEAFF.

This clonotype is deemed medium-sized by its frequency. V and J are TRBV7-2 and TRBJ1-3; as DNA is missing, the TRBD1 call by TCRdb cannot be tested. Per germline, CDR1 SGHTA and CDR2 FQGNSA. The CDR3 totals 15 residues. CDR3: CASSLTGTAGNTIYF.

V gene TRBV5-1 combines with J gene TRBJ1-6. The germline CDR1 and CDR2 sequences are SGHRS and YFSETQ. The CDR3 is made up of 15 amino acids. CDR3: CASSLDRAYNSPLHF. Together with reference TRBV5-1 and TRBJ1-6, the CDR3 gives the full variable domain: KAGVTQTPRYLIKTRGQQVTLSCSPISGHRSVSWYQQTPGQGLQFLFEYFSETQRNKGNFPGRFSGRQFSNSRSEMNVSTLELGDSALYLCASSLDRAYNSPLHFGNGTRLTVT.

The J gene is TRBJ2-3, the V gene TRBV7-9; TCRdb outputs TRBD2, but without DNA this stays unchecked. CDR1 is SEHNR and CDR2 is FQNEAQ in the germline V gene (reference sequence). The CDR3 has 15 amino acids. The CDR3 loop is CASSEGGIRGDTQYF.

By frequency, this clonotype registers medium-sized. The CDR3: CASSWTSGSSYEQYF. The V call is TRBV11-2, the J call TRBJ2-7; TCRdb designates TRBD2, a call that cannot be tested without DNA. The CDR3 totals 15 residues. The germline V gene has CDR1 SGHAT and CDR2 FQNNGV.

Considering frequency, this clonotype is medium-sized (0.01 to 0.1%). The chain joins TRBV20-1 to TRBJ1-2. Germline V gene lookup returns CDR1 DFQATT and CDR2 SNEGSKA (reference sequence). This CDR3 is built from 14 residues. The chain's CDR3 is CSARDRILLYGYTF.

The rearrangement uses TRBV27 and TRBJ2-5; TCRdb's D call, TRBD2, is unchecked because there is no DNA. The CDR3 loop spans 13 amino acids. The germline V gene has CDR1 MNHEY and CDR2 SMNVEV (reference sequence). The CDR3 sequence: CASSLWGGETQYF.

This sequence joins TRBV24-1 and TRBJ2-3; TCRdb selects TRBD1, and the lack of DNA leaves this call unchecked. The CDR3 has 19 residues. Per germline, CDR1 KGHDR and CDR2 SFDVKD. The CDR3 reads CATSDLNRGRFVGTDTQYF.

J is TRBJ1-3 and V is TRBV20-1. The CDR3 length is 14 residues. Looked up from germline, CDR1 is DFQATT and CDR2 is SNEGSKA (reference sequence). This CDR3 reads CSARDQGRGNTIYF.

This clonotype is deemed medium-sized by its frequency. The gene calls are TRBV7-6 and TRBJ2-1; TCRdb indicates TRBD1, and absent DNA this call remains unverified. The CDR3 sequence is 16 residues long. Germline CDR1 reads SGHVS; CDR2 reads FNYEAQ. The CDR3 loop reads CASSLAPQGAGNEQFF.

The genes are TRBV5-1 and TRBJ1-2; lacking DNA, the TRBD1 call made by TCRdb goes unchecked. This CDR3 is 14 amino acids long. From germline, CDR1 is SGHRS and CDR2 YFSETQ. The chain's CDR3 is CASSQGQANYGYTF.

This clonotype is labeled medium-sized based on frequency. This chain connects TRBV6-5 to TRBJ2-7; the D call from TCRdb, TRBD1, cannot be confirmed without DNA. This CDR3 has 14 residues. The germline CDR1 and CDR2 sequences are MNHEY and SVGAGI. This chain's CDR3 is CASSSGTGNNEQYF.

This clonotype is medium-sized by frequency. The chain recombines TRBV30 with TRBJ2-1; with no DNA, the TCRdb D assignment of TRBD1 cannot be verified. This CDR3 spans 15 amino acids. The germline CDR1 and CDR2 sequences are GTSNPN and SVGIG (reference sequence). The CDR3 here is CAWSRAGRPYNEQFF.

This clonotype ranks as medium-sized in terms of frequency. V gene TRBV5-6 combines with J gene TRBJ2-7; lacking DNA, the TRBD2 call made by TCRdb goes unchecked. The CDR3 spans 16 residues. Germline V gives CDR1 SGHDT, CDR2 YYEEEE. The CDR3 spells CASSRGLAGVGYEQYF.